This T cell receptor (beta chain) was recovered during a study of OX40 agonist ivuxolimab in advanced cancers. Turning to the study itself: Clinicians treated patients with ivuxolimab, an agonistic anti-OX40 (CD134) antibody.

Profiled with immunoSEQ multiplex PCR; TCRdb holds only in-frame clones, not every one. Altogether approximately 69,000 clones are present, around 94% being singletons, with the ten largest covering around a sixth. The J segment lost 0 bases and the V segment lost 3 bases, leaving 7 bases of the junction unmatched. Germline CDR1 is SGHAT and CDR2 is FQNNGV. There are 18 residues in the CDR3. The source material was CD4+ or CD8+ T cells sorted from blood, sampled in a trial of the OX40 agonist ivuxolimab. V is TRBV11-2 and J is TRBJ2-1; 11 bases line up with TRBD2. The sequence derives from an adult with an advanced solid tumor such as melanoma, head and neck, liver or kidney cancer. CDR3 sequence reads: CASSFASGGWSSYNEQFF. Written as DNA, the CDR3 is TGTGCCAGCAGCTTTGCTAGCGGGGGGTGGAGCTCCTACAATGAGCAGTTCTTC. The entire variable domain, with the rest obtained from reference TRBV11-2 and TRBJ2-1, is as follows: EAGVAQSPRYKIIEKRQSVAFWCNPISGHATLYWYQQILGQGPKLLIQFQNNGVVDDSQLPKDRFSAERLKGVDSTLKIQPAKLEDSAVYLCASSFASGGWSSYNEQFFGPGTRLTVL.